This entry concerns a single T cell receptor beta chain. What it binds is not known. This sample was taken from a study of cytomegalovirus exposure and HLA in healthy donors. The study, taken as a whole, reports: Common viral pathogens seemed to be connected with several of the most significant clusters, according to a later analysis. Rarity marked most TCR sequences, yet some public TCRs occurred in many donors.

At the time of sampling, donors were nominally healthy, though unrecorded immune exposures were likely. Germline V gives CDR1 SQVTM, CDR2 ANQGSEA. CDR3 length equals 12 residues. V was clipped by 7 bases and J by 6 bases; unmatched bases: 5. With 60 Vbeta and 13 Jbeta primers, the PCR was carried out. The method was immunoSEQ multiplex PCR; TCRdb's version includes in-frame clones alone and lacks a portion of them. The data show 110,000 to 150,000 clones, with 78% seen just once and 2.5% to 3% held by the top ten. Sequencing input: PBMCs. The V gene is TRBV29-1, the J gene TRBJ2-5, with 10 bases aligning to TRBD1. The TCR originated in a male donor in good health and CMV-seronegative. The DNA for the CDR3 is TGCAGCGGGGGGACAGGGGAGAAGACCCAGTACTTC. Translating it yields CSGGTGEKTQYF. The whole variable domain, filled in from reference TRBV29-1 and TRBJ2-5, reads SAVISQKPSRDICQRGTSLTIQCQVDSQVTMMFWYRQQPGQSLTLIATANQGSEATYESGFVIDKFPISRPNLTFSTLTVSNMSPEDSSIYLCSGGTGEKTQYFGPGTRLLVL.